A single sample gave rise to the 21 T cell receptor beta chains below, sequenced in a study of shared clonotypes between healthy human individuals. Generated by immunoSEQ multiplex PCR, the TCRdb table keeps only in-frame clones and is missing some. The table lists around 2.3 million clones, roughly 95% of them singletons. The sequenced sample consisted of naive CD4+ T cells sorted from blood. As to subset: CD45RA+ positively selected. The source of these receptors is a man younger than 35 in good health.

V is TRBV6-5 and J is TRBJ2-7, with TRBD2 identical over 9 bases. With 4 bases clipped from V and 2 bases from J, the junction kept 3 bases outside the gene matches. The CDR3 is made up of 14 amino acids. CDR1 and CDR2 (germline): MNHEY, SVGAGI. The CDR3 sequence is CASSSSGTTYEQYF. The DNA of the CDR3 is TGTGCCAGCAGTTCTAGCGGGACCACCTACGAGCAGTACTTC.

The V gene is TRBV29-1, the J gene TRBJ2-5, with TRBD1 identical over 12 bases. This CDR3 is 15 amino acids long. V lost 5 bases, J lost 3 bases, and 7 bases stayed unmatched. Germline values: CDR1 SQVTM, CDR2 ANQGSEA. The CDR3 nucleotides are TGCAGCGTTCGATCCGGGACAGGGGGCGAAGAGACCCAGTACTTC. This gives the protein CSVRSGTGGEETQYF.

In regard to this clone: A junction boundary mismatches the germline segment, possibly from a read error. The chain couples TRBV6-5 to TRBJ1-1; TRBD1 matches at 9 bases. The germline V gene has CDR1 MNHEY and CDR2 SVGAGI. This CDR3 spans 16 amino acids. The CDR3, as DNA: TGTGCCAGCAGCTACTACAGGGGGCAGGGTATAGGTGAAGCTTTCTTT. Translated: CASSYYRGQGIGEAFF.

This clone appeared once. The chain joins TRBV6-5 to TRBJ2-3, with D uncertain. V lost 4 bases and J lost 6, with 11 bases in between. This CDR3 is built from 13 residues. Germline V gene lookup returns CDR1 MNHEY and CDR2 SVGAGI. CDR3 bases: TGTGCCAGCAGTTTACTCGTGCGTGATACGCAGTATTTT. Protein: CASSLLVRDTQYF.

The chain carries TRBV6-1 and TRBJ2-5, with TRBD2 matching 7 bases. From germline, CDR1 is MNHNS and CDR2 SASEGT. This CDR3 has 17 amino acids. Unmatched junction bases numbered 9, after V lost 2 bases and J lost 0 bases. The CDR3 region is CASSEIGRGRYQETQYF. In DNA form, the CDR3 reads TGTGCCAGCAGTGAAATAGGGAGGGGACGGTACCAAGAGACCCAGTACTTC.

This chain links TRBV6-5 with TRBJ2-7; 8 bases are shared with TRBD1. With 7 bases clipped from V and 4 bases from J, the junction kept 12 bases outside the gene matches. The CDR3 loop spans 15 amino acids. Germline loops: CDR1 MNHEY, CDR2 SVGAGI. CDR3 DNA: TGTGCCAGCAAAGCAGACAGGACAGGGATGTACGAGCAGTACTTC. Its protein is CASKADRTGMYEQYF.

The V gene is TRBV6-6, the J gene TRBJ1-1; D perhaps matches TRBD1 (5 bases). Trimming took off 7 bases at V and 5 bases at J, with 14 bases between the two ends. CDR3 length: 13 residues. Germline V CDR1 and CDR2: MNHNY, SVGAGI (reference sequence). CDR3 sequence: CASTNRGATEAFF. CDR3 nucleotide sequence: TGTGCCAGCACGAACAGAGGGGCGACTGAAGCTTTCTTT.

The chain is built from TRBV11-2 and TRBJ2-3; D gene uncertain. CDR1 is SGHAT, CDR2 FQNNGV, per germline. There are 14 residues in the CDR3. Trimming removed 2 bases at V and 0 bases at J, with 6 bases between. CDR3 region: CASSLYASTDTQYF. The CDR3, as DNA: TGTGCCAGCAGCTTATATGCTAGCACAGATACGCAGTATTTT.

As regards this clone: In the same sample, other DNA sequences code for this CDR3. The chain recombines TRBV10-3 with TRBJ2-2, with a tentative D call TRBD2 (5 bases). The germline CDR1 and CDR2 sequences are ENHRY and SYGVKD. CDR3 size: 12 residues. V was pared by 4 bases and J by 5 bases, with 5 bases between. The DNA of the CDR3 is TGTGCCATCAGTGCGGGGACCGGGGAGCTGTTTTTT. Its translation: CAISAGTGELFF.

The rearrangement uses TRBV30 and TRBJ2-1; 8 positions match TRBD1. In germline, CDR1 is GTSNPN, CDR2 SVGIG (reference sequence). V lost 5 bases and J lost 4; bases outside the gene matches: 4. This CDR3 is built from 13 residues. The CDR3 coding sequence is TGTGCCTGGCAGGGACAGGTTTACAATGAGCAGTTCTTC. Its protein product is CAWQGQVYNEQFF.

V gene TRBV9 combines with J gene TRBJ2-6; either TRBD1 or TRBD2 may supply D (5 bases each). CDR1 is SGDLS, CDR2 YYNGEE, per germline. V was pared by 1 base and J by 0 bases, with 11 bases between. The CDR3 has 17 amino acids. DNA for the CDR3: TGTGCCAGCAGCGTAAGGGACGCCAGCTCTGGGGCCAACGTCCTGACTTTC. It is translated as CASSVRDASSGANVLTF.

The chain combines TRBV6-5 with TRBJ2-3; unclear D gene. CDR3 length: 16 amino acids. The V gene's germline CDR1 is MNHEY and CDR2 SVGAGI. Trimming pared 0 bases from V and 0 bases from J, leaving 10 bases between. CDR3 bases: TGTGCCAGCAGTTACTCGAGTTCCGTCAGCACAGATACGCAGTATTTT. It codes for CASSYSSSVSTDTQYF.

The J gene is TRBJ2-7, the V gene TRBV28, with D possibly matching TRBD1 (5 bases). The V and J ends lost 2 bases and 5 bases respectively, with 13 bases between them. This CDR3 is 14 amino acids long. The germline V gene has CDR1 MDHEN and CDR2 SYDVKM. CDR3 bases: TGTGCCAGCAGTTTAGGGCAGGGTCTCAACGAGCAGTACTTC. It codes for CASSLGQGLNEQYF.

The chain is built from TRBV25-1 and TRBJ1-1; no clear D gene. This CDR3 has 14 amino acids. With 5 bases removed from V and 1 base from J, the gap between germline ends came to 11 bases. Per germline, CDR1 MGHDK and CDR2 SYGVNS. CDR3 nucleotide sequence: TGTGCCAGCAGTTTAAGTCTTACGAACACTGAAGCTTTCTTT. Translation: CASSLSLTNTEAFF.

Regarding this clone: The same CDR3 is also encoded by other DNA sequences in this sample. The chain carries TRBV5-1 and TRBJ2-7, with 11 nucleotides matching TRBD1. This CDR3 has 14 residues. Unmatched junction bases numbered 4, after V lost 5 bases and J lost 3 bases. Germline CDR1 is SGHRS and CDR2 is YFSETQ. The CDR3 bases are TGCGCCAGCAGGTCCGGGACAGGGGGCTACGAGCAGTACTTC. This translates into CASRSGTGGYEQYF.

The chain carries TRBV7-2 and TRBJ1-4; D gene ambiguous. V was shortened by 1 base and J by 0 bases, with 9 bases between the two germline ends. The germline gives CDR1 SGHTA, CDR2 FQGNSA. The CDR3 has 16 amino acids. The CDR3 here is CASSLVAGATNEKLFF. The CDR3 DNA sequence: TGTGCCAGCAGCTTAGTTGCGGGAGCAACTAATGAAAAACTGTTTTTT. Variable domain in full (rest from reference TRBV7-2 and TRBJ1-4): GAGVSQSPSNKVTEKGKDVELRCDPISGHTALYWYRQSLGQGLEFLIYFQGNSAPDKSGLPSDRFSAERTGGSVSTLTIQRTQQEDSAVYLCASSLVAGATNEKLFFGSGTQLSVL.

V usage is TRBV5-4 and J usage is TRBJ1-2; the match to TRBD1 covers 8 bases. The CDR3 length is 16 residues. Germline lookup yields CDR1 SGHNT and CDR2 YYREEE (reference sequence). Trimming cost V 3 bases and J 0 bases; bases outside gene matches: 7. CDR3 region: CASSSGQGASNYGYTF. The CDR3 region has the DNA TGTGCCAGCAGCTCAGGCCAGGGGGCTTCTAACTATGGCTACACCTTC.

This clone was detected only once. The chain links TRBV28 to TRBJ1-5, with D maybe TRBD1 (5 bases). The CDR3 covers 15 residues. The ends were cut back, 7 bases at V and 7 bases at J, with 20 bases in the middle. The V gene's germline CDR1 is MDHEN and CDR2 SYDVKM. In DNA form, the CDR3 reads TGTGCCAGCAAACTACCTCTGGGGGGGGGACAGCCCCAGCATTTT. Protein product: CASKLPLGGGQPQHF.

This chain joins TRBV30 and TRBJ2-7; TRBD1 might be the D (7 bases). The CDR3 length is 14 residues. V lost 0 bases and J lost 7, with 16 bases in between. The germline V gene encodes CDR1 GTSNPN and CDR2 SVGIG (reference sequence). The CDR3 nucleotides are TGTGCCTGGAGTGTACGCAGGGGGGAACTGGAGCAGTACTTC. Translated: CAWSVRRGELEQYF. The whole variable domain, remainder taken from reference TRBV30 and TRBJ2-7, is SQTIHQWPATLVQPVGSPLSLECTVEGTSNPNLYWYRQAAGRGLQLLFYSVGIGQISSEVPQNLSASRPQDRQFILSSKKLLLSDSGFYLCAWSVRRGELEQYFGPGTRLTVT.

This clone has a single count. The genes are TRBV7-9 and TRBJ2-7; 8 bases line up with TRBD2. The J segment lost 9 bases and the V segment lost 6 bases, leaving 28 bases of the junction unmatched. This CDR3 contains 19 residues. Germline lookup yields CDR1 SEHNR and CDR2 FQNEAQ (reference sequence). CDR3 DNA: TGTGCCAGCAGTCGACCCGGAGAGACAGCGGGCGGGGGGTTCTCGGGGCAGTACTTC. This sequence encodes CASSRPGETAGGGFSGQYF. Filled out from reference TRBV7-9 and TRBJ2-7, the complete variable domain reads DTGVSQNPRHKITKRGQNVTFRCDPISEHNRLYWYRQTLGQGPEFLTYFQNEAQLEKSRLLSDRFSAERPKGSFSTLEIQRTEQGDSAMYLCASSRPGETAGGGFSGQYFGPGTRLTVT.

The CDR3 reads CASSPRLVEVSTEAFF. CDR3 nucleotide sequence: TGTGCCAGCAGCCCGAGACTGGTTGAGGTGAGCACTGAAGCTTTCTTT. The genes are TRBV7-9 and TRBJ1-1; D unresolved. Germline V gene data show CDR1 as SEHNR and CDR2 as FQNEAQ (reference sequence). Trimming pared 5 bases from V and 4 bases from J, leaving 20 bases between. The CDR3 sequence is 16 residues long.